The 23 T cell receptor beta chains reported below all come from one sample, sequenced in a study of control samples from healthy donors and cancer patients. Only in-frame clones appear in the TCRdb table, and some are missing; sequencing was by immunoSEQ multiplex PCR. The profile shows 150,000 to 200,000 clones, 90% to 95% of them singletons. What was sequenced was blood. The receptors were sampled from a man aged 30-40 years in good health.

V is TRBV7-9 and J is TRBJ2-1, with D perhaps TRBD1 or TRBD2 (5 bases each). Germline lookup yields CDR1 SEHNR and CDR2 FQNEAQ (reference sequence). V was trimmed by 5 bases and J by 6 bases, leaving 11 bases between them. The CDR3 extends over 13 amino acids. CDR3 in amino acids: CASSGDQFNEQFF. The CDR3 nucleotides are TGTGCCAGCAGCGGGGACCAGTTCAATGAGCAGTTCTTC.

This chain links TRBV3-1 (or the pseudogene TRBV3-2) with TRBJ2-5; 9 bases fit TRBD2. V shed 1 base and J 2 bases; nucleotides not matched to a gene: 2. This CDR3 has 15 amino acids. Germline V gives CDR1 LGHDT, CDR2 YNNKEL (reference sequence). The CDR3 protein is CASSQGLAGQETQYF. CDR3 bases: TGTGCCAGCAGCCAAGGCCTAGCGGGACAAGAGACCCAGTACTTC.

This rearrangement joins TRBV2 to TRBJ1-5; D perhaps matches TRBD1 (5 bases). The CDR3 has 13 amino acids. CDR1 and CDR2 (germline): SNHLY, FYNNEI. Trimming cost V 9 bases and J 0 bases, with 9 bases left between them. The CDR3 nucleotides read TGTGCCAGTGCGGGGGATAGCAATCAGCCCCAGCATTTT. This codes for CASAGDSNQPQHF.

This chain connects TRBV2 to TRBJ2-2; maybe TRBD2 (5 bases). CDR3 length equals 12 residues. Germline V gives CDR1 SNHLY, CDR2 FYNNEI. The V end lost 6 bases, the J end lost 7 bases, and 9 bases lay between the germline ends. CDR3 DNA sequence: TGTGCCAGCAGGAAAGAGGGCGGGGAGCTGTTTTTT. This sequence encodes CASRKEGGELFF.

V gene TRBV3-1 (or the pseudogene TRBV3-2) combines with J gene TRBJ2-2, with D perhaps matching TRBD1 (8 bases). Germline loops: CDR1 LGHDT, CDR2 YNNKEL (reference sequence). CDR3 length: 17 amino acids. The ends were cut back, 0 bases at V and 4 bases at J, with 15 bases in the middle. CDR3 nucleotide sequence: TGTGCCAGCAGCCAAGATACAGGGGGGGTTGGCACCGGGGAGCTGTTTTTT. It translates to CASSQDTGGVGTGELFF.

J is TRBJ2-2 and V is TRBV19; maybe TRBD2 (5 bases). CDR1 LNHDA and CDR2 SQIVND come from the germline V gene (reference sequence). V was pared by 6 bases and J by 4 bases, with 12 bases between. The CDR3 spans 14 residues. The CDR3 DNA sequence: TGTGCCAGTAGGGAGAGGGTCGGCACCGGGGAGCTGTTTTTT. Amino acids: CASRERVGTGELFF.

The J gene is TRBJ2-7, the V gene TRBV5-1, with TRBD1 identical over 8 bases. The CDR3 length is 14 residues. V lost 4 bases to trimming and J lost 2 bases; unmatched junction nucleotides: 5. Germline lookup yields CDR1 SGHRS and CDR2 YFSETQ. The CDR3 sequence: CASSPAGQAYEQYF. The DNA for the CDR3 is TGCGCCAGCAGCCCCGCGGGACAGGCCTACGAGCAGTACTTC.

The chain couples TRBV7-8 to TRBJ1-3, with D hard to call. The CDR3 consists of 16 residues. The V gene lost 5 bases and the J gene lost 1 base, with 15 bases spanning the gap. The V gene's germline CDR1 is SGHVS and CDR2 FQNEAQ. CDR3 nucleotides: TGTGCCAGCAGCCCCCGGGAGGGTGTTTCTGGAAACACCATATATTTT. The encoded protein is CASSPREGVSGNTIYF.

The chain employs TRBV18 and TRBJ2-7; 15 bases are a match to TRBD2. Germline loops: CDR1 KGHSH, CDR2 LQKENI. The CDR3 totals 17 residues. V lost 3 bases and J lost 6; bases outside the gene matches: 9. In DNA form, the CDR3 reads TGTGCCAGCTCACCCGGACTAGCGGGAGGGCCCGGTGCCGAGCAGTACTTC. This translates into CASSPGLAGGPGAEQYF.

The chain has TRBV11-2 and TRBJ1-1; D gene unclear. The CDR3 length is 15 residues. Trimming removed 0 bases at V and 6 bases at J, with 14 bases between. Germline V gene sequence: CDR1 SGHAT, CDR2 FQNNGV. Written as DNA, the CDR3 is TGTGCCAGCAGCTTAGATGAGGGCAGAGGGCCTGAAGCTTTCTTT. Amino acid sequence: CASSLDEGRGPEAFF. Full variable domain (outside the CDR3, taken from reference TRBV11-2 and TRBJ1-1): EAGVAQSPRYKIIEKRQSVAFWCNPISGHATLYWYQQILGQGPKLLIQFQNNGVVDDSQLPKDRFSAERLKGVDSTLKIQPAKLEDSAVYLCASSLDEGRGPEAFFGQGTRLTVV.

This chain joins TRBV28 and TRBJ2-5; D perhaps matches TRBD2 (5 bases). Germline assignment: CDR1 MDHEN and CDR2 SYDVKM. The germline V and J ends were trimmed by 3 bases and 4 bases, with 18 bases remaining between them. The CDR3 is 16 residues long. The CDR3 region is CASSFKRLQHSETQYF. CDR3 bases: TGTGCCAGCAGTTTTAAGAGACTACAACATTCAGAGACCCAGTACTTC.

The chain carries TRBV19 and TRBJ1-1; D may be TRBD1 (5 bases). The V gene's germline CDR1 is LNHDA and CDR2 SQIVND (reference sequence). CDR3 length equals 13 residues. With 6 bases removed from V and 4 bases from J, the gap between germline ends came to 12 bases. The chain's CDR3 is CASSNPGPTEAFF. The DNA for the CDR3 is TGTGCCAGTAGCAACCCGGGACCCACTGAAGCTTTCTTT.

The genes are TRBV15 and TRBJ1-1; D not resolved. The CDR3 has 12 amino acids. Between the trimmed V and J ends, which lost 0 bases and 3 bases, there was a span of 2 bases. CDR1 LNHNV and CDR2 YYDKDF come from the germline V gene (reference sequence). The CDR3 DNA follows: TGTGCCACCAGCAGAGAGTACACTGAAGCTTTCTTT. It translates to CATSREYTEAFF.

The chain is built from TRBV2 and TRBJ2-5, with TRBD2 matching 8 bases. Germline V gene lookup returns CDR1 SNHLY and CDR2 FYNNEI. Losses at the gene ends were 6 bases for V and 0 bases for J; bases not matched to a gene: 12. CDR3 size: 17 residues. The CDR3 nucleotides read TGTGCCAGCAGGGAACGGCCGGGGGGGTACAACCAAGAGACCCAGTACTTC. Translated, it gives CASRERPGGYNQETQYF.

On this clone itself: Within the sample, other DNA sequences also encode this same CDR3. This chain joins TRBV27 and TRBJ2-6; no reliable D call. Germline CDR1 reads MNHEY; CDR2 reads SMNVEV (reference sequence). Between the trimmed V and J ends, which lost 2 bases and 4 bases, there was a span of 6 bases. This CDR3 region has 14 residues. The CDR3 protein is CASSLGSGANVLTF. CDR3 sequence (DNA): TGTGCCAGCAGTTTAGGCTCCGGGGCCAACGTCCTGACTTTC.

The rearrangement uses TRBV2 and TRBJ1-2; the D is unclear. The V gene lost 5 bases and the J gene lost 3 bases, with 19 bases spanning the gap. Per germline, CDR1 SNHLY and CDR2 FYNNEI. This CDR3 has 16 amino acids. The CDR3 spells CASSRVVGGFDYGYTF. For the CDR3, the DNA is TGTGCCAGCAGTCGGGTCGTCGGTGGGTTTGACTATGGCTACACCTTC.

The J gene is TRBJ1-1, the V gene TRBV13; 9 nucleotides line up with TRBD1. Germline V gene sequence: CDR1 PRHDT, CDR2 FYEKMQ (reference sequence). The CDR3 runs 16 residues. Trimming cost V 0 bases and J 10 bases; bases outside gene matches: 12. The CDR3 spells CASSLGLLQGATGAFF. The CDR3 DNA follows: TGTGCCAGCAGCTTAGGCCTTCTACAGGGGGCGACGGGAGCTTTCTTT.

V and J are TRBV10-3 and TRBJ1-2; D is perhaps TRBD1 (5 bases). Germline-derived CDR1 and CDR2 are ENHRY and SYGVKD. This CDR3 contains 17 residues. V gave up 10 bases and J gave up 0 bases, with 24 bases separating them. CDR3 in amino acids: CATFVQGPNLANYGYTF. The DNA for the CDR3 is TGTGCCACCTTCGTCCAGGGCCCAAACTTAGCTAACTATGGCTACACCTTC.

Worth noting for this clone: The sample carries other DNA sequences with the same CDR3. The V gene is TRBV15, the J gene TRBJ2-7; 7 bases map to TRBD1. V was pared by 0 bases and J by 3 bases, with 2 bases of the junction left unmatched. CDR1 is LNHNV, CDR2 YYDKDF, per germline (reference sequence). This CDR3 comprises 14 residues. The CDR3 here is CATSRDNRGYEQYF. CDR3 DNA sequence: TGTGCCACCAGCAGAGATAACAGGGGCTACGAGCAGTACTTC.

The chain links TRBV3-1 (or the pseudogene TRBV3-2) to TRBJ2-3; D remains ambiguous. The V end was cut by 6 bases, the J end by 0 bases, with 4 bases between. The CDR3 covers 12 residues. Germline CDR1 LGHDT, CDR2 YNNKEL (reference sequence). In DNA, the CDR3 is TGTGCCAGCAGTCCCAGCACAGATACGCAGTATTTT. This encodes CASSPSTDTQYF.

The chain employs TRBV7-2 and TRBJ2-5; a weak D match, TRBD1 (6 bases). CDR3 length equals 19 residues. Per the germline V gene, CDR1 is SGHTA and CDR2 is FQGNSA. V dropped 0 bases and J dropped 0 bases, with 20 bases sitting between them. The CDR3 sequence is CASSLAQRGGNSYQETQYF. In DNA, the CDR3 is TGTGCCAGCAGCTTAGCGCAACGAGGGGGAAACTCTTACCAAGAGACCCAGTACTTC.

This clone occurred once. The chain recombines TRBV30 with TRBJ1-1, with D hard to call. The length of the CDR3 is 17 residues. CDR1 and CDR2 (germline): GTSNPN, SVGIG (reference sequence). The ends were cut back, 0 bases at V and 0 bases at J, with 17 bases in the middle. The CDR3 spells CAWSVFDLGSLNTEAFF. CDR3 DNA: TGTGCCTGGAGTGTATTTGATCTTGGGAGCTTGAACACTGAAGCTTTCTTT.

This clone was found once. The chain carries TRBV5-4 and TRBJ2-2; 10 bases map to TRBD2. With V trimmed by 5 bases and J by 5 bases, 9 bases remained unmatched. Germline CDR1 is SGHNT and CDR2 is YYREEE (reference sequence). The CDR3 contains 16 residues. The DNA for the CDR3 is TGTGCCAGCAGAAGCGGGGGGGCCGGTGGAACCGGGGAGCTGTTTTTT. Encoded protein: CASRSGGAGGTGELFF.